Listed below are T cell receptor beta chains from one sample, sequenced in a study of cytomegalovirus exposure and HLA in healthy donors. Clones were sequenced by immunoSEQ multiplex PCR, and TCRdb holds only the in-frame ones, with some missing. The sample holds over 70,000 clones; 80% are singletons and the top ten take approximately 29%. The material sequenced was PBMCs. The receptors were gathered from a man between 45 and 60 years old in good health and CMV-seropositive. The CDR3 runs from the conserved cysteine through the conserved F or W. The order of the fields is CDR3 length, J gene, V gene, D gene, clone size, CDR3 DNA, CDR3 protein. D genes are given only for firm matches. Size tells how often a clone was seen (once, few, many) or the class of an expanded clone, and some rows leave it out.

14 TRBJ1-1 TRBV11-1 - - TGTGCCAGCAGCAAAGGCGAGGCGGGCACTGAAGCTTTCTTT CASSKGEAGTEAFF
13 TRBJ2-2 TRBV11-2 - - TGTGCCAGCAGCTTGAGTGGTAACGGGGAGCTGTTTTTT CASSLSGNGELFF
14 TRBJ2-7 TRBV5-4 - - TGTGCCAGCAGCTTGGAACTATTCTCCTACGAGCAGTACTTC CASSLELFSYEQYF
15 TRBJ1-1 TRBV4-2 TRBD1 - TGTGCCAGCAGCCAATATCCCGGGACAGGGTCTGAAGCTTTCTTT CASSQYPGTGSEAFF
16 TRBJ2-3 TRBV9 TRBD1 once TGTGCCAGCAGCTTACGTCGGACAGGGGGTACAGATACGCAGTATTTT CASSLRRTGGTDTQYF
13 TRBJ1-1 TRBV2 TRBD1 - TGTGCCAGCAACGGTGGACAGGGGAGACAGGCTTTCTTT CASNGGQGRQAFF
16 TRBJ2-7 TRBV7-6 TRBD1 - TGTGCCAGCAGCTTAGGGGGGGGACAGGGGGTATACGAGCAGTACTTC CASSLGGGQGVYEQYF
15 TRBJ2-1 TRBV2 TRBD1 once TGTGCCAGCAGCCTGGACAGGGCTATAGAATTTGAGCAGTTCTTC CASSLDRAIEFEQFF
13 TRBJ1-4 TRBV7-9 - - TGTGCCAGCAGCCATTCCCCCAATGAAAAACTGTTTTTT CASSHSPNEKLFF
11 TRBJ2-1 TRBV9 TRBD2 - TGTGCCAGCGGGACTAGTGATGAGCAGTTCTTC CASGTSDEQFF
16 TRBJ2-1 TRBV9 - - TGTGCCAGCAGCCCCAGGGGCGGATCGAACTCGAATGAGCAGTTCTTC CASSPRGGSNSNEQFF
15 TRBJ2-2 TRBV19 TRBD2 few TGTGCCAGCCGGGTTCTAGCGGGAGACACCGGGGAGCTGTTTTTT CASRVLAGDTGELFF
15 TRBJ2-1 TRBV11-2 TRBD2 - TGTGCCAGCAGCGCCCTTCGAGCGGGAGGGGTTGAGCAGTTCTTC CASSALRAGGVEQFF
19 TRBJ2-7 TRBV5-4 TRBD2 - TGTGCCAGCAGACCAGGGGGGGGAGGACTAGCGGGAGACGGACACGAGCAGTACTTC CASRPGGGGLAGDGHEQYF
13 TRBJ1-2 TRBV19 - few TGTGCCAGTACCACGAACAAAGACAGTGGCTACACCTTC CASTTNKDSGYTF
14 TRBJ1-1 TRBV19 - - TGTGCCAGTAGTATGGGACACCCGAACACTGAAGCTTTCTTT CASSMGHPNTEAFF
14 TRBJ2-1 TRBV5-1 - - TGCGCCAGCAGCGTGCTAGCGAGTTACAATGAGCAGTTCTTC CASSVLASYNEQFF
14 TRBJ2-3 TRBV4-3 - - TGCGCCAGCAGCCAAGACCCCATCACAGATACGCAGTATTTT CASSQDPITDTQYF
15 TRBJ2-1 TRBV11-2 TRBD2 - TGTGCCAGCAGCTTAGTAGCGGGAGGGCGGAATGAGCAGTTCTTC CASSLVAGGRNEQFF
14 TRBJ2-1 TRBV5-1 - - TGCGCCAGCGCGGCCCCGAGCTCCTACAATGAGCAGTTCTTC CASAAPSSYNEQFF
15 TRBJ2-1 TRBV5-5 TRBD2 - TGTGCCAGCAGCTGGGGACTAGCGGAGAACAATGAGCAGTTCTTC CASSWGLAENNEQFF
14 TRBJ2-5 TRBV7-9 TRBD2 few TGTGCCAGCAGCTTAGGGACTAGCGAAGAAATACAGTACTTC CASSLGTSEEIQYF
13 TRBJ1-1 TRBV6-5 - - TGTGCCAGCAAAACTTTCGAGGGCACTGAAGCTTTCTTT CASKTFEGTEAFF
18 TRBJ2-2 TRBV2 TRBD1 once TGTGCCAGCAGTGAAATTTTCGGGACAGGGTCTAACACCGGGGAGCTGTTTTTT CASSEIFGTGSNTGELFF
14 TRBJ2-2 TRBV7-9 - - TGTGCCAGCAGCTTCCTTTTCAACACCGGGGAGCTGTTTTTT CASSFLFNTGELFF
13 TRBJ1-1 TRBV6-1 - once TGTGCCAGCAGTCCAGGGTATCTCACTGAAGCTTTCTTT CASSPGYLTEAFF
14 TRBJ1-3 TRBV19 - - TGTGCCAGTAGTACCAGGGACTCTGGAAACACCATATATTTT CASSTRDSGNTIYF
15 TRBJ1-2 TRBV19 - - TGTGCCAGTAGTAATGTGGGGCGTTGGGGCTATGGCTACACCTTC CASSNVGRWGYGYTF
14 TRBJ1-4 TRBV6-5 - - TGTGCCAGCAATAGGGGAGGGACTAATGAAAAACTGTTTTTT CASNRGGTNEKLFF
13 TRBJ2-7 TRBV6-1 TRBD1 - TGTGCCAGCAGTATGGAAGGGGGCAACGAGCAGTACTTC CASSMEGGNEQYF
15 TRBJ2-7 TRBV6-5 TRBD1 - TGTGCCAGCAGCCTCGACAGGGGGCTTCCCTACGAGCAGTACTTC CASSLDRGLPYEQYF
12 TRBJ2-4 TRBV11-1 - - TGTGCCAGCAGCCCAGGACAGAGCATTCAGTACTTC CASSPGQSIQYF
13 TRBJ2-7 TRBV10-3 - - TGTGCCATCAGTGCTACGCCTTCCTACGAGCAGTACTTC CAISATPSYEQYF
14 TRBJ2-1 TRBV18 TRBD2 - TGTGCCAGCTCACCGTTGCGGGAGGGCAGTGAGCAGTTCTTC CASSPLREGSEQFF
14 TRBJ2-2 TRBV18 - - TGTGCCAGCTCACCACGGGACTACACCGGGGAGCTGTTTTTT CASSPRDYTGELFF
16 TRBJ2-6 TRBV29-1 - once TGCAGCGTTGGGAACACAGGGACCACTGGGGCCAACGTCCTGACTTTC CSVGNTGTTGANVLTF
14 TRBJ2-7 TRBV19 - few TGTGCCAGTAGTAGCGCTGGCGACTCCTACGAGCAGTACTTC CASSSAGDSYEQYF
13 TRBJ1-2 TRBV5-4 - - TGTGCCAGCAGCTTGGGACAGGAAGATGGCTACACCTTC CASSLGQEDGYTF
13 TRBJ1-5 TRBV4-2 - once TGTGCCAGCAGCCAAGATCGCAGGGGATCCCAGCATTTT CASSQDRRGSQHF
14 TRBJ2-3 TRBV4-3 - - TGCGCCAGCAGCTCCCTGGGCTCCACAGATACGCAGTATTTT CASSSLGSTDTQYF
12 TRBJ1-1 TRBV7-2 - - TGTGCCGTCGGCGGGTTGAACACTGAAGCTTTCTTT CAVGGLNTEAFF
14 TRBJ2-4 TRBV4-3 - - TGCGCCAGCAGCCAAGCTAGAATCGGGACTTCGCAGTACTTC CASSQARIGTSQYF
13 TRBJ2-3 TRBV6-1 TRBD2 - TGTGCCAGCGTGGGACTAGTTCTCCATACGCAGTATTTT CASVGLVLHTQYF
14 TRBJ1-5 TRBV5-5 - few TGTGCCAGCAGCTTTATTTCTGAGAGTCAGCCCCAGCATTTT CASSFISESQPQHF
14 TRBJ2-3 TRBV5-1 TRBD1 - TGCGCCAGCACCGGTACAGGGGGCGGAAATACGCAGTATTTT CASTGTGGGNTQYF
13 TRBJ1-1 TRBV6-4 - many TGTGCCAGCAGAGACTATATGAACACTGAAGCTTTCTTT CASRDYMNTEAFF
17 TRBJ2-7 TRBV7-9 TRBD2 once TGTGCCAGCAGCTTAGGACCTAGCGGCGCGCCTTCCTACGAGCAGTACTTC CASSLGPSGAPSYEQYF
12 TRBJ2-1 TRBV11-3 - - TGTGCCAGCAGTGCCCGCGGGAATGAGCAGTTCTTC CASSARGNEQFF
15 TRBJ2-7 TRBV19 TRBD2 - TGTGCCAGTAGTATCCAGCGGGGCCCCTCCTACGAGCAGTACTTC CASSIQRGPSYEQYF
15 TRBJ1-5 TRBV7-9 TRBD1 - TGTGCCAGCAGCTTGGGGACAGGGGGCAATCAGCCCCAGCATTTT CASSLGTGGNQPQHF
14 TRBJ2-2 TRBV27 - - TGTGCCAGCAGTTTCTCTAGGAACACCGGGGAGCTGTTTTTT CASSFSRNTGELFF
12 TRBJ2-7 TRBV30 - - TGTGCCTGGAGCCCCCAGGGTATCGAGCAGTACTTC CAWSPQGIEQYF
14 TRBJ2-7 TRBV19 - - TGTGCCAGCAGAGGACAGCACTCCTCCTACGAGCAGTACTTC CASRGQHSSYEQYF
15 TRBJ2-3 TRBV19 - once TGTGCCAGTACTGTTGGGGCTGGAAGCACAGATACGCAGTATTTT CASTVGAGSTDTQYF